This is a list of T cell receptor beta chains from one sample in a study of post-analysis software for immune sequencing data. TCRdb called the PCR reads again in MiXCR, with one record for every CDR3 protein. The sample carries about 430,000 distinct CDR3 sequences, over 30% recorded once. What was sequenced was blood. Receptor source: a girl aged 2-10 years with multiple sclerosis. The CDR3 runs from the conserved cysteine through the conserved F or W. Each record gives: D gene, clone size, V gene, J gene, CDR3 DNA, CDR3 protein. The D gene is left open where the match is weak. Size tells how often a clone was seen (once, few, many) or the class of an expanded clone, and some rows leave it out.

D gene: -
clone size: -
V gene: TRBV13
J gene: TRBJ2-7
CDR3 DNA: TGTGCTAGCAGCTTCCGGGGCGAATCCTACGAGCAGTACTTC
CDR3 protein: CASSFRGESYEQYF

D gene: TRBD1
clone size: -
V gene: TRBV28
J gene: TRBJ1-2
CDR3 DNA: TGTGCCAGCAGTTCCCCCGGGACAGCGGATGGCTACACCTTC
CDR3 protein: CASSSPGTADGYTF

D gene: -
clone size: -
V gene: TRBV4-1
J gene: TRBJ1-1
CDR3 DNA: TGCGCCAGCAGCCGAAGGACACCGAACACTGAAGCTTTCTTT
CDR3 protein: CASSRRTPNTEAFF

D gene: TRBD1
clone size: few
V gene: TRBV20-1
J gene: TRBJ1-5
CDR3 DNA: TGCAGTGCGCTGAGGGACAGGGTAACTCAGCCCCAGCATTTT
CDR3 protein: CSALRDRVTQPQHF

D gene: TRBD1
clone size: few
V gene: TRBV7-3
J gene: TRBJ2-1
CDR3 DNA: TGTGCCAGCAGCTTAGGGGGACAGACCAACAATGAGCAGTTCTTC
CDR3 protein: CASSLGGQTNNEQFF

D gene: -
clone size: -
V gene: TRBV20-1
J gene: TRBJ1-5
CDR3 DNA: TGCAGTGCTAGCCAGGGGAGCGGCAATCAGCCCCAGCATTTT
CDR3 protein: CSASQGSGNQPQHF

D gene: TRBD2
clone size: -
V gene: TRBV20-1
J gene: TRBJ2-7
CDR3 DNA: TGCAGTGCTAGGCCCCCGGGACTAGCGGCCAACTACGAGCAGTACTTC
CDR3 protein: CSARPPGLAANYEQYF

D gene: -
clone size: few
V gene: TRBV21-1
J gene: TRBJ2-7
CDR3 DNA: TGTGCCAGCACGAGCGGGAGAGGCTACGAGCAGTACTTC
CDR3 protein: CASTSGRGYEQYF

D gene: -
clone size: -
V gene: TRBV7-9
J gene: TRBJ1-5
CDR3 DNA: TGTGCCAGCAGCTCGAATAGCAATCAGCCCCAGCATTTT
CDR3 protein: CASSSNSNQPQHF

D gene: TRBD1
clone size: -
V gene: TRBV5-1
J gene: TRBJ1-2
CDR3 DNA: TGCGCCAGTCGAGAACAGGGGGGACTATATGGCTACACCTTC
CDR3 protein: CASREQGGLYGYTF

D gene: -
clone size: -
V gene: TRBV7-9
J gene: TRBJ2-7
CDR3 DNA: TGTGCCAGCAGCTTAACGACAGAAACCTACGAGCAGTACTTC
CDR3 protein: CASSLTTETYEQYF

D gene: -
clone size: -
V gene: TRBV12-3/TRBV12-4
J gene: TRBJ2-3
CDR3 DNA: TGTGCCAGCAGTCCCCAACTGGGGGCAGCAGATGCGCAGTATTTT
CDR3 protein: CASSPQLGAADAQYF

D gene: -
clone size: -
V gene: TRBV5-5
J gene: TRBJ2-7
CDR3 DNA: TGTGCCAGCAGCTTGGAGAGCCAGTCCTACGAGCAGTACTTC
CDR3 protein: CASSLESQSYEQYF

D gene: TRBD1
clone size: -
V gene: TRBV20-1
J gene: TRBJ2-3
CDR3 DNA: TGCAGTGCTAGAGCGTTACAGGGGCGCACAGATACGCAGTATTTT
CDR3 protein: CSARALQGRTDTQYF

D gene: -
clone size: -
V gene: TRBV11-2
J gene: TRBJ1-2
CDR3 DNA: TGTGCCAGCAGCTCCTCTAGTGGCTACACCTTC
CDR3 protein: CASSSSSGYTF

D gene: -
clone size: -
V gene: TRBV28
J gene: TRBJ1-1
CDR3 DNA: TGTGCCAGCAGTTCGGCCGGGGGGCTCTATGAAGCTTTCTTT
CDR3 protein: CASSSAGGLYEAFF

D gene: -
clone size: -
V gene: TRBV14
J gene: TRBJ1-1
CDR3 DNA: TGTGCCAGCAGCCAAGGACATAACACTGAAGCTTTCTTT
CDR3 protein: CASSQGHNTEAFF

D gene: TRBD2
clone size: -
V gene: TRBV29-1
J gene: TRBJ2-3
CDR3 DNA: TGCAGCGTAACGACTAGCCGGGTGGGCACAGATACGCAGTATTTT
CDR3 protein: CSVTTSRVGTDTQYF

D gene: TRBD1
clone size: few
V gene: TRBV25-1
J gene: TRBJ2-7
CDR3 DNA: TGTGCCAGCAGTGAATACTCGACAGGGGCCGGCTACGAGCAGTACTTC
CDR3 protein: CASSEYSTGAGYEQYF

D gene: -
clone size: -
V gene: TRBV15
J gene: TRBJ2-5
CDR3 DNA: TGTGCCACCAGCAGAGATACCGGCCTGAAGACCCAGTACTTC
CDR3 protein: CATSRDTGLKTQYF

D gene: TRBD1
clone size: few
V gene: TRBV28
J gene: TRBJ2-5
CDR3 DNA: TGTGCCAGCAGCCTACAGGGGTTGAGGGAGACCCAGTACTTC
CDR3 protein: CASSLQGLRETQYF

D gene: -
clone size: few
V gene: TRBV7-9
J gene: TRBJ2-3
CDR3 DNA: TGTGCCAGCAGCCCCCCCCCTCCCAGTACGCAGTATTTT
CDR3 protein: CASSPPPPSTQYF

D gene: -
clone size: once
V gene: TRBV12-3/TRBV12-4
J gene: TRBJ2-7
CDR3 DNA: TGTGCCATCTCGGGGCGCAGGGGGGCCTACGAGCAGTACTTC
CDR3 protein: CAISGRRGAYEQYF